This T cell receptor (beta chain) was found in a study of somatic mutations in cytotoxic T cells in rheumatoid arthritis. Overall study findings and caveats: There were about an eighth of the roughly 65 patients in whom the largest CD8+ clone exceeded 20% of CD8+ cells. There was no significant difference in CD8+ T-cell clonality between rheumatoid arthritis patients and age-matched healthy controls.

Between the trimmed V and J ends, which lost 2 bases and 2 bases, there was a span of 11 bases. This CDR3 spans 15 amino acids. Germline V gene sequence: CDR1 SGHDT, CDR2 YYEEEE. As to this clone: Its antigen remains unknown.

CD4+ cells and CD8+ cells were each obtained through positive magnetic bead selection, and their purity was assessed by flow cytometry. Produced via immunoSEQ multiplex PCR; TCRdb's table is partial and in-frame only. This sample carries some 25,000 clones, 82% of them seen once, and the ten largest clones take around 5%. The sequenced sample consisted of CD8+ T cells sorted from blood. The sequence was obtained from a man between 50 and 59 years old in good health. This chain connects TRBV5-6 to TRBJ2-1, with a tentative D call TRBD2 (6 bases). The CDR3 DNA is TGTGCCAGCAGCTTCGGGACTGCGACCTACAATGAGCAGTTCTTC. Its protein is CASSFGTATYNEQFF.